This is a list of T cell receptor beta chains from one sample in a study of blood T cell repertoires in COVID-19. Sequencing used immunoSEQ multiplex PCR; TCRdb keeps in-frame clones, though not all of them. Altogether around 250,000 clones are present, 86% being singletons, with the ten largest covering roughly 2%. The specimen sequenced was PBMCs or T cells enriched from blood (not recorded which). Receptors were obtained from a woman between 50 and 59 years old who had recovered from COVID-19. CDR3s include the opening cysteine and the closing phenylalanine or tryptophan. A D gene is named only where the DNA matches it firmly. Size is omitted from some rows. Given values are once, few, many or a class for expanded clones.

abundance,v_gene,j_gene,d_gene,CDR3nt,CDR3aa
NA,TRBV24-1,TRBJ2-1,NA,TGTGCCACCAGTGACAGCTCCTACAATGAGCAGTTCTTC,CATSDSSYNEQFF
NA,TRBV2,TRBJ2-3,NA,TGTGCCAGCAGTGAAGCGCTTCGCCTAAGCACAGATACGCAGTATTTT,CASSEALRLSTDTQYF
few,TRBV4-1,TRBJ2-7,TRBD2,TGCGCCAGCAGCCAAGAGGATCGATGGGCGGGAGATTCCTACGAGCAGTACTTC,CASSQEDRWAGDSYEQYF
NA,TRBV18,TRBJ1-1,NA,TGTGCCAGCTCACCGGCTCAGCGGGGGACTGAAGCTTTCTTT,CASSPAQRGTEAFF
NA,TRBV12-5,TRBJ1-2,TRBD1,TGTGCTAGTGGTTTGGGACAGGGGGGAGGTGGCTACACCTTC,CASGLGQGGGGYTF
NA,TRBV20-1,TRBJ1-5,TRBD1,TGCAGTGCTAGTTATGGACAGGGCAATCAGCCCCAGCATTTT,CSASYGQGNQPQHF
NA,TRBV7-2,TRBJ2-2,TRBD2,TGTGCCAGCAGCCCTAGCGGGAGGGGCACCGGGGAGCTGTTTTTT,CASSPSGRGTGELFF
NA,TRBV28,TRBJ2-7,TRBD2,TGTGCCAGCAGTTTTTTGTTGGAGTCCCCCGGGAGGAACCCCTACGAGCAGTACTTC,CASSFLLESPGRNPYEQYF
once,TRBV4-2,TRBJ2-7,NA,TGTGCCAGCAGCCTTAATGGACGGGACAACTACGAGCAGTACTTC,CASSLNGRDNYEQYF
NA,TRBV11-2,TRBJ2-4,NA,TGTGCCAGCAGCCTGTCCCCCAAAAACATTCAGTACTTC,CASSLSPKNIQYF
NA,TRBV7-3,TRBJ1-5,TRBD1,TGTGCCAGCAGCTTAACGATGAGACAGGGGAATCAGCCCCAGCATTTT,CASSLTMRQGNQPQHF
NA,TRBV7-2,TRBJ2-1,TRBD2,TGTGCCAGCAAACCGGGGGGGCGGTCCTACAATGAGCAGTTCTTC,CASKPGGRSYNEQFF
NA,TRBV9,TRBJ2-2,NA,TGTGCCAGCAGCGGTAATCTGGGAGTCCCCGGGGAGCTGTTTTTT,CASSGNLGVPGELFF
NA,TRBV18,TRBJ2-6,TRBD1,TGTGCCAGCTCACCCCCTCCCGGGACAGGGGCTGGGGCCAACGTCCTGACTTTC,CASSPPPGTGAGANVLTF
once,TRBV3-1/TRBV3-2,TRBJ1-1,NA,TGTGCCAGCAGCGCTCGGGGGGGGATGAACACTGAAGCTTTCTTT,CASSARGGMNTEAFF
NA,TRBV5-1,TRBJ1-4,TRBD1,TGCGCCAGCAGCTCACAGACAGGGGTTAATGAAAAACTGTTTTTT,CASSSQTGVNEKLFF
NA,TRBV5-1,TRBJ1-1,NA,TGCGCCAGCAGCTTGGCAGGTCTTACTGAAGCTTTCTTT,CASSLAGLTEAFF
NA,TRBV5-1,TRBJ2-5,TRBD1,TGCGCCAGCAGCTATTACAGGGGGCAACAAGAGACCCAGTACTTC,CASSYYRGQQETQYF
NA,TRBV6-1,TRBJ2-7,NA,TGTGCCAGCAGTGAATGGGCCGTCTACGAGCAGTACTTC,CASSEWAVYEQYF
NA,TRBV12-3/TRBV12-4,TRBJ1-1,TRBD1,TGTGCCAGCAGGGTGACAGGGGCCACTGAAGCTTTCTTT,CASRVTGATEAFF
few,TRBV28,TRBJ1-3,TRBD1,TGTGCCAGCAGGCGACAGGGGGCGAACTCTGGAAACACCATATATTTT,CASRRQGANSGNTIYF
NA,TRBV6-5,TRBJ2-2,NA,TGTGCCTCCACCCAGGGCCTGGCCGGGGAGCTGTTTTTT,CASTQGLAGELFF
NA,TRBV28,TRBJ1-2,TRBD1,TGTGCCAGCAGTTCAGGGGGCTCGGGGGGCTACACCTTC,CASSSGGSGGYTF
NA,TRBV28,TRBJ1-4,NA,TGTGCCAGCAGTTCCACAGGCGCAACTAATGAAAAACTGTTTTTT,CASSSTGATNEKLFF